This passage covers 8 T cell receptor beta chains from one sample sequenced in a study of memory CD4+ T cells and cytomegalovirus serostatus. The sort gate was single viable CD3+CD4+CD8-CD45RO+ cells for memory CD4+ T cells. Produced via immunoSEQ multiplex PCR; TCRdb's table is partial and in-frame only. This table holds tens of thousands of clones, roughly 81% found once. The sequencing sample was made of memory CD4+ T cells from blood. These receptors were obtained from an adult in good health and CMV-seronegative.

V is TRBV25-1 and J is TRBJ1-2, with D uncertain. With 1 base removed from V and 6 bases from J, the gap between germline ends came to 3 bases. CDR1 MGHDK and CDR2 SYGVNS come from the germline V gene. The CDR3 is 11 residues long. CDR3 protein: CASSEFDGYTF. The DNA of the CDR3 is TGTGCCAGCAGTGAATTTGATGGCTACACCTTC.

This CDR3 reads CASNPAAGRVGEQFF. The CDR3 DNA is TGTGCCAGCAACCCCGCCGCCGGCAGGGTGGGTGAGCAGTTCTTC. V usage is TRBV6-5 and J usage is TRBJ2-1; D is perhaps TRBD1 (5 bases). V lost 7 bases, J lost 9 bases, and 22 bases lay in between. The length of the CDR3 is 15 residues. Germline V CDR1 and CDR2: MNHEY, SVGAGI.

This chain links TRBV2 with TRBJ2-6; no clear D. This CDR3 is 15 amino acids long. CDR1 and CDR2 from the germline V gene are SNHLY and FYNNEI. The V end was cut by 4 bases, the J end by 1 base, with 8 bases between. The CDR3 loop reads CASSVTESGANVLTF. In nucleotides, the CDR3 is TGTGCCAGCAGTGTTACAGAGTCTGGGGCCAACGTCCTGACTTTC.

CDR3 residues: CASSPTRNANTEAFF. For the CDR3, the DNA is TGTGCCAGCAGCCCGACCAGGAACGCCAACACTGAAGCTTTCTTT. The V call is TRBV7-2, the J call TRBJ1-1; D is ambiguous. The germline V and J ends were trimmed by 5 bases and 2 bases, with 15 bases remaining between them. Looked up from germline, CDR1 is SGHTA and CDR2 is FQGNSA. The CDR3 sequence is 15 residues long.

The genes are TRBV18 and TRBJ1-1; unclear D gene. Germline V CDR1 and CDR2: KGHSH, LQKENI. V dropped 3 bases and J dropped 1 base, with 12 bases sitting between them. The CDR3 consists of 15 residues. The CDR3 DNA reads as TGTGCCAGCTCACCGCCAAGGGCGACGAACACTGAAGCTTTCTTT. Its protein is CASSPPRATNTEAFF.

The chain recombines TRBV5-1 with TRBJ2-5; TRBD1 matches at 9 bases. V lost 0 bases and J lost 5; bases outside the gene matches: 8. The V gene's germline CDR1 is SGHRS and CDR2 YFSETQ. The CDR3 is 16 residues long. CDR3 coding DNA: TGCGCCAGCAGCTTGGAGACAGGGGGGCTGTCGGAGACCCAGTACTTC. Its protein is CASSLETGGLSETQYF. The full variable domain, with the rest looked up from reference TRBV5-1 and TRBJ2-5, is KAGVTQTPRYLIKTRGQQVTLSCSPISGHRSVSWYQQTPGQGLQFLFEYFSETQRNKGNFPGRFSGRQFSNSRSEMNVSTLELGDSALYLCASSLETGGLSETQYFGPGTRLLVL.

The gene calls are TRBV2 and TRBJ1-3; no firm D call. Germline V gives CDR1 SNHLY, CDR2 FYNNEI. Trimming took 5 bases from V and 4 from J, leaving 15 bases between them. The CDR3 contains 15 residues. CDR3 loop: CASSLTRTFGNTIYF. Here the CDR3 DNA reads TGTGCCAGCAGTTTGACCAGAACCTTCGGAAACACCATATATTTT.

This chain connects TRBV18 to TRBJ1-1, with a tentative D call TRBD1 (6 bases). Trimming pared 4 bases from V and 1 base from J, leaving 13 bases between. CDR3 length: 15 residues. Germline CDR1 is KGHSH and CDR2 is LQKENI. The CDR3 protein is CASSHLDSKNTEAFF. The CDR3 coding sequence is TGTGCCAGCTCACACCTGGACAGCAAGAACACTGAAGCTTTCTTT.